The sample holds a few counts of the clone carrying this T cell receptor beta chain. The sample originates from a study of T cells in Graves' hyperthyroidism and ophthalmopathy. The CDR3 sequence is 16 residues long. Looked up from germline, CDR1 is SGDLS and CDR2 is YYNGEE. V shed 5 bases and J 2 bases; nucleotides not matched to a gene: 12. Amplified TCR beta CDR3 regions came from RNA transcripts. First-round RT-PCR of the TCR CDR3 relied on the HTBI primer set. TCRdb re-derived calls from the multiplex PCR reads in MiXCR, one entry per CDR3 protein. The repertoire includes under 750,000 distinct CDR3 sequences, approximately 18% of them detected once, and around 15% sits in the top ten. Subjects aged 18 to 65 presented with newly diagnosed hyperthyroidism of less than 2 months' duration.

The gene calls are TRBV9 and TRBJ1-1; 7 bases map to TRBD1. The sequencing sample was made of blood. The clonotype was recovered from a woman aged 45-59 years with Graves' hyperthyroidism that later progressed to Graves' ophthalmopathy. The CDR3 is CASRNWWGQQNTEAFF. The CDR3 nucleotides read TGTGCCAGCAGAAACTGGTGGGGACAGCAAAACACTGAAGCTTTCTTT.